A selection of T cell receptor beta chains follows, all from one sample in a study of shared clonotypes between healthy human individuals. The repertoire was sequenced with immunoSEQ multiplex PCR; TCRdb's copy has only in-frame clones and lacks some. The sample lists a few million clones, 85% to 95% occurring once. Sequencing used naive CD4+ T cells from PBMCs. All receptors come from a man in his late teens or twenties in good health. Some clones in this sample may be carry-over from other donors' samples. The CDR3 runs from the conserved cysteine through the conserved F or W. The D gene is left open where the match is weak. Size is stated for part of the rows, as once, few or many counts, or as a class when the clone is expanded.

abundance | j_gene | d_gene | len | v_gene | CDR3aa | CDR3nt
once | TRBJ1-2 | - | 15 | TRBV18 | CASSSSWRTNYGYTF | TGTGCCAGCTCATCCAGTTGGCGAACTAACTATGGCTACACCTTC
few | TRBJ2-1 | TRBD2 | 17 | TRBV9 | CASSVGSSGREINEQFF | TGTGCCAGCAGCGTAGGATCTAGCGGGAGGGAAATCAATGAGCAGTTCTTC
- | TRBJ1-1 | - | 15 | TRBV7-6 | CASSTTPEGNTEAFF | TGTGCCAGCAGCACCACCCCGGAGGGGAACACTGAAGCTTTCTTT
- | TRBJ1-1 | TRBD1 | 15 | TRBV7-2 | CASSSRDRGIAEAFF | TGTGCCAGCAGCTCCAGGGACAGGGGGATTGCTGAAGCTTTCTTT
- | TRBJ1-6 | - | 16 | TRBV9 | CASSPRGSSYNSPLHF | TGTGCCAGCAGCCCCAGGGGAAGCTCCTATAATTCACCCCTCCACTTT
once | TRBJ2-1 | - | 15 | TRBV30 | CAWSALASSYNEQFF | TGTGCCTGGAGCGCCCTAGCTAGCTCCTACAATGAGCAGTTCTTC
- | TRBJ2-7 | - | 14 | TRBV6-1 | CASSEAWGWREQYF | TGTGCCAGCAGTGAAGCATGGGGATGGAGGGAGCAGTACTTC
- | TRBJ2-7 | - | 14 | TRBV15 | CATSSGLDWQAEYF | TGTGCCACCAGCTCGGGGCTTGATTGGCAAGCAGAGTACTTC
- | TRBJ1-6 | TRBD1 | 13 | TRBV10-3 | CAIRDRGNSPLHF | TGTGCCATAAGGGACAGGGGTAATTCACCCCTCCACTTT
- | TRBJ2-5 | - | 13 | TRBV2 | CASRSDGQETQYF | TGTGCCAGCAGGTCGGACGGACAAGAGACCCAGTACTTC
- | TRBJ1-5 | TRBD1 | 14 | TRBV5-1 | CASSLSTGVSPQHF | TGCGCCAGCAGCTTGTCGACAGGGGTATCTCCCCAGCATTTT
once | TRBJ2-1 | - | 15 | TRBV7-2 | CASSLVPEQNNEQFF | TGTGCCAGCAGCTTAGTCCCCGAACAGAACAATGAGCAGTTCTTC
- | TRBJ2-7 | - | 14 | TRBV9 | CASSVVGHTYEQYF | TGTGCCAGCAGCGTAGTTGGGCATACCTACGAGCAGTACTTC
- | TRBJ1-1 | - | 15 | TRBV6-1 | CASSTTDEARSEAFF | TGTGCCAGCAGTACTACCGACGAGGCGCGCTCTGAAGCTTTCTTT
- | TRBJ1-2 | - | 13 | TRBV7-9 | CASSPAGPYGYTF | TGTGCCAGCAGCCCGGCGGGGCCCTATGGCTACACCTTC
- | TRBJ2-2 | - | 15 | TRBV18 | CASSPQRGDTGELFF | TGTGCCAGCTCACCACAGAGAGGGGATACCGGGGAGCTGTTTTTT
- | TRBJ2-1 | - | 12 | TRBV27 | CASSFNHGSQFF | TGTGCCAGCAGTTTCAATCACGGCTCTCAGTTCTTC
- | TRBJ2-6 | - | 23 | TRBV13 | CASSSRRHDPNGGPFSGANVLTF | TGTGCCAGCAGCTCAAGAAGACATGACCCAAACGGGGGGCCCTTCTCTGGGGCCAACGTCCTGACTTTC
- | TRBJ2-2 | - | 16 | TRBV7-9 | CASSPRKPFNTGELFF | TGTGCCAGCAGCCCCAGAAAACCATTTAACACCGGGGAGCTGTTTTTT
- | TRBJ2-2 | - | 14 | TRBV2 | CASTILPNTGELFF | TGTGCCAGCACAATTTTGCCTAACACCGGGGAGCTGTTTTTT